Shown below are 20 T cell receptor beta chains from a single sample sequenced in a study of shared clonotypes between healthy human individuals. Repertoires were generated with immunoSEQ multiplex PCR, while TCRdb's copy carries only in-frame clones and drops some. Among 1,400,000 or so clones, about 98.5% were seen once, and the ten largest hold around 0.38%. Material for sequencing was naive CD4+ T cells sorted from blood. As for subset: CD45RA+ positively selected. These receptors came from a man between 25 and 39 years old in good health.

The chain uses TRBV7-6 and TRBJ1-1; a weak D match, TRBD1 (6 bases). The CDR3 consists of 18 residues. CDR1 and CDR2 from the germline V gene are SGHVS and FNYEAQ. Trimming removed 2 bases from V and 0 bases from J, with 19 bases in between. Here the CDR3 reads CASSLRFPAGALNTEAFF. The DNA of the CDR3 is TGTGCCAGCAGCTTAAGGTTCCCGGCAGGGGCGCTGAACACTGAAGCTTTCTTT. The entire variable domain, with the rest obtained from reference TRBV7-6 and TRBJ1-1, is as follows: GAGVSQSPRYKVTKRGQDVALRCDPISGHVSLYWYRQALGQGPEFLTYFNYEAQQDKSGLPNDRFSAERPEGSISTLTIQRTEQRDSAMYRCASSLRFPAGALNTEAFFGQGTRLTVV.

The chain employs TRBV7-9 and TRBJ2-2; 7 bases are shared with TRBD2. The CDR3 has 14 amino acids. The germline gives CDR1 SEHNR, CDR2 FQNEAQ (reference sequence). V dropped 11 bases and J dropped 1; count of bases not matched to a gene: 7. In DNA, the CDR3 is TGTGCCCCCAACAGCGGGGTGAACACCGGGGAGCTGTTTTTT. Its translation: CAPNSGVNTGELFF.

The genes are TRBV7-2 and TRBJ2-7; 12 bases line up with TRBD1. This CDR3 comprises 14 residues. Germline V gene sequence: CDR1 SGHTA, CDR2 FQGNSA. V shed 4 bases, J shed 6 bases, and the junction held 4 bases outside the gene matches. CDR3 DNA sequence: TGTGCCAGCAGCTACCGGGACAGGGGGCCCGAGCAGTACTTC. As protein: CASSYRDRGPEQYF.

Concerning this clone itself: The identical CDR3 is also encoded by other nucleotide sequences in the sample. The chain joins TRBV29-1 to TRBJ2-7, with D perhaps assigned TRBD1 or TRBD2 (5 bases each). The germline gives CDR1 SQVTM, CDR2 ANQGSEA. Trimming stripped 5 bases from V and 0 bases from J, with 11 bases between. The CDR3 totals 13 residues. CDR3 sequence reads: CSVRGRVSYEQYF. DNA for the CDR3: TGCAGCGTTCGGGGCAGGGTCTCCTACGAGCAGTACTTC.

The chain couples TRBV19 to TRBJ2-5, with 15 bases identical to TRBD2. CDR3 length: 17 residues. The V segment lost 4 bases and the J segment 3 bases; nucleotides outside the gene matches: 6. Germline CDR1 is LNHDA and CDR2 is SQIVND (reference sequence). The CDR3 here is CASSSLGLAGGEETQYF. Here the CDR3 DNA reads TGTGCCAGTAGTAGCCTGGGACTAGCGGGAGGAGAAGAGACCCAGTACTTC.

The chain employs TRBV30 and TRBJ2-7, with 9 bases aligning to TRBD2. In germline, CDR1 is GTSNPN, CDR2 SVGIG (reference sequence). This CDR3 has 17 amino acids. Trimming took 6 bases from V and 4 from J; bases not matched to a gene: 19. CDR3 nucleotide sequence: TGTGCCTGTGATACCACTTTACGTAGCGGGAGAGCGTACGAGCAGTACTTC. This gives the protein CACDTTLRSGRAYEQYF.

The chain combines TRBV6-6 with TRBJ2-7; D gene ambiguous. CDR3 size: 16 residues. Germline CDR1 is MNHNY and CDR2 is SVGAGI (reference sequence). With 3 bases removed from V and 0 bases from J, the gap between germline ends came to 15 bases. This CDR3 reads CASSYSSDKISYEQYF. The DNA for the CDR3 is TGTGCCAGCAGTTATTCTTCCGACAAAATCTCCTACGAGCAGTACTTC.

This clone was seen a single time. The chain recombines TRBV14 with TRBJ1-3; 8 bases map to TRBD1. Germline loops: CDR1 SGHDN, CDR2 FVKESK. Trimming removed 2 bases from V and 1 base from J; junction bases left unmatched: 1. This CDR3 spans 15 amino acids. The CDR3, as DNA: TGTGCCAGCAGCCAAAGGACAGGGTCTGGAAACACCATATATTTT. Protein: CASSQRTGSGNTIYF.

This clone showed up just once. This chain uses TRBV5-6 with TRBJ1-2; 9 positions match TRBD1. Germline V gives CDR1 SGHDT, CDR2 YYEEEE. This CDR3 is 13 amino acids long. V shed 4 bases and J 3 bases; nucleotides not matched to a gene: 1. The CDR3 sequence is CASSGDRDYGYTF. The CDR3 DNA sequence: TGTGCCAGCAGCGGGGACAGGGACTATGGCTACACCTTC.

The chain couples TRBV27 to TRBJ2-7, with 8 bases lining up with TRBD1. This CDR3 has 14 amino acids. Looked up from germline, CDR1 is MNHEY and CDR2 is SMNVEV (reference sequence). The V and J ends lost 0 bases and 5 bases, in that order; junction bases with no gene match: 3. The CDR3 DNA reads TGTGCCAGCAGTTTATCCAGGGGGCCCAACGAGCAGTACTTC. It yields the protein CASSLSRGPNEQYF.

This chain connects TRBV27 to TRBJ1-5; 7 positions agree with TRBD1. The CDR3 has 14 residues. The germline V gene has CDR1 MNHEY and CDR2 SMNVEV (reference sequence). J gave up 5 bases and V 5 bases, and 6 bases lay outside the gene matches. The CDR3: CASSPRDSYQPQHF. The DNA of the CDR3 is TGTGCCAGCAGTCCCAGGGACAGTTATCAGCCCCAGCATTTT.

The rearrangement links TRBV5-4 to TRBJ2-7; 12 bases are a match to TRBD2. The CDR3 length is 17 residues. V trimming: 4 bases; J trimming: 2 bases; junction bases outside the gene matches: 10. Germline V gene data show CDR1 as SGHNT and CDR2 as YYREEE (reference sequence). CDR3 sequence reads: CASSGGTSGHSAYEQYF. In DNA, the CDR3 is TGTGCCAGCAGCGGCGGGACTAGCGGGCATTCCGCCTACGAGCAGTACTTC.

The chain joins TRBV9 to TRBJ2-1; no clear D gene. Deletions cut 0 bases from V and 4 bases from J, with 14 bases between. The CDR3 is made up of 16 amino acids. CDR1 and CDR2 (germline): SGDLS, YYNGEE. CDR3 sequence (DNA): TGTGCCAGCAGCGTAGACGGAAGGGTAGGGTACAATGAGCAGTTCTTC. It translates to CASSVDGRVGYNEQFF. The variable domain in full, with the rest retrieved from reference TRBV9 and TRBJ2-1, is DSGVTQTPKHLITATGQRVTLRCSPRSGDLSVYWYQQSLDQGLQFLIQYYNGEERAKGNILERFSAQQFPDLHSELNLSSLELGDSALYFCASSVDGRVGYNEQFFGPGTRLTVL.

The J gene is TRBJ2-3, the V gene TRBV6-5; 10 positions match TRBD2. This CDR3 is built from 14 residues. The V segment lost 7 bases and the J segment 8 bases; nucleotides outside the gene matches: 9. Germline-derived CDR1 and CDR2 are MNHEY and SVGAGI. The CDR3 is CASKEREGRFTQYF. Here the CDR3 DNA reads TGTGCCAGCAAAGAGCGGGAGGGCCGGTTTACGCAGTATTTT.

The rearrangement links TRBV7-8 to TRBJ2-1; TRBD1 matches at 9 bases. The J segment lost 2 bases and the V segment lost 5 bases, leaving 4 bases of the junction unmatched. The germline V gene has CDR1 SGHVS and CDR2 FQNEAQ. CDR3 length: 15 residues. The CDR3 spells CASSRTGGPYNEQFF. As DNA, the CDR3 is TGTGCCAGCAGCCGAACAGGGGGCCCCTACAATGAGCAGTTCTTC.

In DNA, the CDR3 is TGTGCCAGCACTATTAAACGGGACGCCTCCTACGAGCAGTACTTC. Translation: CASTIKRDASYEQYF. J is TRBJ2-7 and V is TRBV7-8, with D tentatively TRBD1 or TRBD2 (5 bases each). Germline values: CDR1 SGHVS, CDR2 FQNEAQ. The ends were cut back, 7 bases at V and 0 bases at J, with 16 bases in the middle. The CDR3 consists of 15 residues.

The V call is TRBV6-5, the J call TRBJ1-2; possible D gene TRBD1, 5 bases. Germline CDR1 and CDR2: MNHEY and SVGAGI. V lost 6 bases and J 4 bases, leaving 12 bases between the germline ends. The CDR3 totals 13 residues. CDR3 nucleotide sequence: TGTGCCAGCAGGCCCCCAGGGATCTATGGCTACACCTTC. Residues: CASRPPGIYGYTF.

This clone was counted a single time. V usage is TRBV2 and J usage is TRBJ1-5; TRBD1 aligns across 10 bases. J was trimmed by 6 bases and V by 6 bases; bases with no gene match: 5. The CDR3 consists of 14 residues. CDR1 is SNHLY, CDR2 FYNNEI, per germline. Here the CDR3 reads CASSGTGAIQPQHF. As DNA, the CDR3 is TGTGCCAGCAGCGGGACAGGGGCTATTCAGCCCCAGCATTTT.

The chain recombines TRBV11-2 with TRBJ2-5, with D perhaps being TRBD1 or TRBD2 (5 bases each). Germline V gives CDR1 SGHAT, CDR2 FQNNGV. This CDR3 comprises 17 residues. Between the trimmed V and J ends, which lost 1 base and 2 bases, there was a span of 17 bases. CDR3 residues: CASSLAGTVGRQETQYF. The CDR3 bases are TGTGCCAGCAGCTTAGCCGGGACGGTGGGACGACAAGAGACCCAGTACTTC. The whole variable domain, filled in from reference TRBV11-2 and TRBJ2-5, reads EAGVAQSPRYKIIEKRQSVAFWCNPISGHATLYWYQQILGQGPKLLIQFQNNGVVDDSQLPKDRFSAERLKGVDSTLKIQPAKLEDSAVYLCASSLAGTVGRQETQYFGPGTRLLVL.

CDR3 sequence (DNA): TGTGCCAGCAGCTTAAGAGAGACTAGCACAGATACGCAGTATTTT. This sequence encodes CASSLRETSTDTQYF. This sequence joins TRBV7-8 and TRBJ2-3; unclear D gene. Germline CDR1 reads SGHVS; CDR2 reads FQNEAQ. V was pared by 2 bases and J by 0 bases, with 9 bases between. CDR3 length equals 15 residues. Full variable domain (rest looked up from reference TRBV7-8 and TRBJ2-3): GAGVSQSPRYKVAKRGQDVALRCDPISGHVSLFWYQQALGQGPEFLTYFQNEAQLDKSGLPSDRFFAERPEGSVSTLKIQRTQQEDSAVYLCASSLRETSTDTQYFGPGTRLTVL.